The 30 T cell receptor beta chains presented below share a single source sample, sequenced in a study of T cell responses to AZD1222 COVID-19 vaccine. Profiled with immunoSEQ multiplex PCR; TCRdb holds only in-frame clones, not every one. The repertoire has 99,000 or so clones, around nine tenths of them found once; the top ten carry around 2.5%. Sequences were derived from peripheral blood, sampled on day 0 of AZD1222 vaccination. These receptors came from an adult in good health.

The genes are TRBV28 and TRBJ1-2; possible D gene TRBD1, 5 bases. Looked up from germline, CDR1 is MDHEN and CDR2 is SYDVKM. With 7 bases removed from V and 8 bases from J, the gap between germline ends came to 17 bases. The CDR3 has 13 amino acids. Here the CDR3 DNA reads TGTGCCAGCATGGACACCAGGTGGAGCGGCTACACCTTC. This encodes CASMDTRWSGYTF.

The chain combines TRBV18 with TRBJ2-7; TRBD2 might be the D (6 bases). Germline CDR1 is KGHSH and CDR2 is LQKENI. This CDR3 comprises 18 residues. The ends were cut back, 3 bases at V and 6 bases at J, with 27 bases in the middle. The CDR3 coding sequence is TGTGCCAGCTCACCTAAAACGGGACTCCAAAACCTACTACGCGAGCAGTACTTC. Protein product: CASSPKTGLQNLLREQYF.

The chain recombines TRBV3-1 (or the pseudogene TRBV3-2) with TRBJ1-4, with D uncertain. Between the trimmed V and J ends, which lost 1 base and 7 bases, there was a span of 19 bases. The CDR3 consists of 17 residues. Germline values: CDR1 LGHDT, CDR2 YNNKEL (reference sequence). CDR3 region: CASSQVNSGNKPEKLFF. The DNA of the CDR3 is TGTGCCAGCAGCCAAGTCAATTCAGGCAACAAACCTGAAAAACTGTTTTTT.

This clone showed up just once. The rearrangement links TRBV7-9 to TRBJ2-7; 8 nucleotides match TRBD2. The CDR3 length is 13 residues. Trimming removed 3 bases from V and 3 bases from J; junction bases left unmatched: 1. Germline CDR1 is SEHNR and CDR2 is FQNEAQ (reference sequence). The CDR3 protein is CASSFTSGYEQYF. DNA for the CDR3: TGTGCCAGCAGCTTTACTAGCGGCTACGAGCAGTACTTC.

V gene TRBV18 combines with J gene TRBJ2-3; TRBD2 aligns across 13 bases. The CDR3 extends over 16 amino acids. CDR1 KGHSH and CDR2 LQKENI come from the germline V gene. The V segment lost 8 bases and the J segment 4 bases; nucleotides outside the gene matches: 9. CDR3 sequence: CASTRRTSGGADTQYF. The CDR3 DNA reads TGTGCCAGCACGAGAAGAACTAGCGGGGGGGCAGATACGCAGTATTTT. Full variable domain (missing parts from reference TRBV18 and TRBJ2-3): NAGVMQNPRHLVRRRGQEARLRCSPMKGHSHVYWYRQLPEEGLKFMVYLQKENIIDESGMPKERFSAEFPKEGPSILRIQQVVRGDSAAYFCASTRRTSGGADTQYFGPGTRLTVL.

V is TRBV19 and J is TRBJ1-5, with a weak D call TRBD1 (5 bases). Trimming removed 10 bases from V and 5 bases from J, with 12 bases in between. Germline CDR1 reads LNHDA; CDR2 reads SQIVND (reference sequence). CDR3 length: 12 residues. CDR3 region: CATHGGDQPQHF. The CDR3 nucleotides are TGTGCCACCCACGGAGGGGATCAGCCCCAGCATTTT.

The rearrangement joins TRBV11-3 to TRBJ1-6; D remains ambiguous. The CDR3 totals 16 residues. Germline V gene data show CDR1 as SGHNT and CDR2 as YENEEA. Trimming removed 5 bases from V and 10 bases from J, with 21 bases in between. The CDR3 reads CASSGLASGVGSPLHF. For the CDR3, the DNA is TGTGCCAGCAGCGGCTTGGCGTCTGGGGTAGGGTCACCCCTCCACTTT.

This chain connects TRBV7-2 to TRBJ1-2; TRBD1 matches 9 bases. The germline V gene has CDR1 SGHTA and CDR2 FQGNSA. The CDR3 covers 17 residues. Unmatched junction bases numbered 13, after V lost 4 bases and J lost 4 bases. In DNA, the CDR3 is TGTGCCAGCAGCTCTGACGCGGGACAGGGACAGGGCTATGGCTACACCTTC. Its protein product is CASSSDAGQGQGYGYTF.

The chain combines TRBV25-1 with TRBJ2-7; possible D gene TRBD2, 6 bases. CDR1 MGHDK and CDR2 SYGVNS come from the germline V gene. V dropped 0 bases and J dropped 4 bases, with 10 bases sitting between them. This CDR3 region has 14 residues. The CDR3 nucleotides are TGTGCCAGCAGTGAATATATTCGGGAGTACGAGCAGTACTTC. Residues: CASSEYIREYEQYF.

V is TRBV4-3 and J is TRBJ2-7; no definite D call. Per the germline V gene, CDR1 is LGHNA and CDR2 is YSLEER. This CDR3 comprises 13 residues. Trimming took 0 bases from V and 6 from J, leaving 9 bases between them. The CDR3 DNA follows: TGCGCCAGCAGCCAAGATATGGCAAGCGAGCAGTACTTC. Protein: CASSQDMASEQYF.

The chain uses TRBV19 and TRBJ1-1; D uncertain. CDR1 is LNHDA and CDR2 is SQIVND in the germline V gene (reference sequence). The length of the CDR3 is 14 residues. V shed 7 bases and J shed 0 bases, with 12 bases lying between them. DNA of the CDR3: TGTGCCAGTACCACCGGCTACATGAACACTGAAGCTTTCTTT. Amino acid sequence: CASTTGYMNTEAFF. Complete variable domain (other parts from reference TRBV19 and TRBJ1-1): DGGITQSPKYLFRKEGQNVTLSCEQNLNHDAMYWYRQDPGQGLRLIYYSQIVNDFQKGDIAEGYSVSREKKESFPLTVTSAQKNPTAFYLCASTTGYMNTEAFFGQGTRLTVV.

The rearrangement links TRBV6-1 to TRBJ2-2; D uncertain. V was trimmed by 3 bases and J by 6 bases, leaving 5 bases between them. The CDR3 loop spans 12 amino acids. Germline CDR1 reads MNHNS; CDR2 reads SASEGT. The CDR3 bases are TGTGCCAGCAGTGATCCCCCCGGGGAGCTGTTTTTT. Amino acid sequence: CASSDPPGELFF.

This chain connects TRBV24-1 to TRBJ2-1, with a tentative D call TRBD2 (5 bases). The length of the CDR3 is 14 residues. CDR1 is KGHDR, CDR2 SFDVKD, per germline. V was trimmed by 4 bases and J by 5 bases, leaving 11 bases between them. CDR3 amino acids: CATSEGARHNEQFF. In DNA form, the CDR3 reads TGTGCCACCAGTGAGGGAGCCCGCCACAATGAGCAGTTCTTC.

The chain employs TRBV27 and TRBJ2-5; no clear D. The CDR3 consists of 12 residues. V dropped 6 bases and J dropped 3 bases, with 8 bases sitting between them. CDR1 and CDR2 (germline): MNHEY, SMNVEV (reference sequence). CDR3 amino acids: CASRSLEETQYF. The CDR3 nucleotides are TGTGCCAGCAGGTCACTGGAAGAGACCCAGTACTTC.

The CDR3 nucleotides read TGTGCCAGCAGCGACTATAGCGGGGCGCTATTCAATGAGCAGTTCTTC. Its translation is CASSDYSGALFNEQFF. The J gene is TRBJ2-1, the V gene TRBV9, with 8 bases aligning to TRBD2. This CDR3 has 16 residues. The V segment lost 3 bases and the J segment 6 bases; nucleotides outside the gene matches: 11. Germline CDR1 reads SGDLS; CDR2 reads YYNGEE. Variable domain in full (rest from reference TRBV9 and TRBJ2-1): DSGVTQTPKHLITATGQRVTLRCSPRSGDLSVYWYQQSLDQGLQFLIQYYNGEERAKGNILERFSAQQFPDLHSELNLSSLELGDSALYFCASSDYSGALFNEQFFGPGTRLTVL.

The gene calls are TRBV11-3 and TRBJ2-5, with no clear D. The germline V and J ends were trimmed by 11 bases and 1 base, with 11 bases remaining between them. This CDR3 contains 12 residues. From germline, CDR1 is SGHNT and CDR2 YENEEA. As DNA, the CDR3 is TGTGCCCCTCGTAGTGGCCAAGAGACCCAGTACTTC. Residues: CAPRSGQETQYF.

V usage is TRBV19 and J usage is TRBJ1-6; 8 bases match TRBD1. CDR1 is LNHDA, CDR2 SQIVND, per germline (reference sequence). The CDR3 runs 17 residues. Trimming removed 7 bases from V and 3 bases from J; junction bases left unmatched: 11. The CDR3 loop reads CASIPGQEKFYNSPLHF. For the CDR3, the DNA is TGTGCCAGTATTCCGGGACAGGAAAAATTCTATAATTCACCCCTCCACTTT.

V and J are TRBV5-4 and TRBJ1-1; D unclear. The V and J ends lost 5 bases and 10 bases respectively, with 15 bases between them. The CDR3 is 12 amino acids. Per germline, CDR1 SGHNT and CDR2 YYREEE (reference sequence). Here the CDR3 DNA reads TGTGCCAGCAGTCCCCCGGGGAAGGGAGCTTTCTTT. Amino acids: CASSPPGKGAFF.

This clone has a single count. The CDR3 region is CASSLKNRDYEQYF. CDR3 DNA sequence: TGCGCCAGCAGCTTGAAAAACAGGGACTACGAGCAGTACTTC. The chain employs TRBV5-1 and TRBJ2-7; D possibly corresponds to TRBD1 (6 bases). The germline gives CDR1 SGHRS, CDR2 YFSETQ. The CDR3 contains 14 residues. V gave up 1 base and J gave up 3 bases, with 11 bases separating them.

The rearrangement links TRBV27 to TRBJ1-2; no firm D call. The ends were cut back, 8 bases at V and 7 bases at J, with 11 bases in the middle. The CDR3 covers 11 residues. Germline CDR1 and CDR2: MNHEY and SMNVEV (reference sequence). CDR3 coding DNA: TGTGCCAGCCGGTCGGTACGTGGCTACACCTTC. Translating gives CASRSVRGYTF.

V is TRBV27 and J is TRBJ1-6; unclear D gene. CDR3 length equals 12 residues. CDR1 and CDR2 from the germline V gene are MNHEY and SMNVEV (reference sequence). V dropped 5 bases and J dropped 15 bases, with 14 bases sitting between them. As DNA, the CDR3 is TGTGCCAGCAGTGAGAGAGGGAAAGGCCTCCACTTT. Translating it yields CASSERGKGLHF.

The CDR3, as DNA: TGTGCCAGCAGCCAAGATTCCGCATCCGATACGCAGTATTTT. This gives the protein CASSQDSASDTQYF. V and J are TRBV3-1 (or the pseudogene TRBV3-2) and TRBJ2-3, with unresolved D. The germline gives CDR1 LGHDT, CDR2 YNNKEL (reference sequence). The CDR3 is 14 amino acids. Trimming cost V 0 bases and J 6 bases, with 10 bases left between them.

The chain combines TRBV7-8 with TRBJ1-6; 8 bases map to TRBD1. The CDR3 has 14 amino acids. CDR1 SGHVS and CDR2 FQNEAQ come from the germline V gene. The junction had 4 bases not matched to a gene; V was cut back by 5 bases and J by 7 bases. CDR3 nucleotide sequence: TGTGCCAGCAGCGCCGGACAGGGAAATTCACCCCTCCACTTT. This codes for CASSAGQGNSPLHF.

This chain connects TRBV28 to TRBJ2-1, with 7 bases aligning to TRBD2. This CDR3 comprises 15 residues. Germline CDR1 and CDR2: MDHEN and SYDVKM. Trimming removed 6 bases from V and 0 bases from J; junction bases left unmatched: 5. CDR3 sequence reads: CASRERGSSYNEQFF. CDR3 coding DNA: TGTGCCAGCAGAGAGCGGGGATCCTCCTACAATGAGCAGTTCTTC.

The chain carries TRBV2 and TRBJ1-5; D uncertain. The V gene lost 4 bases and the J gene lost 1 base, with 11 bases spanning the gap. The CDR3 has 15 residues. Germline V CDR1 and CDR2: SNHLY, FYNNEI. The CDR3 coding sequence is TGTGCCAGCAGTGGGACGGCGGTGAGCAATCAGCCCCAGCATTTT. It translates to CASSGTAVSNQPQHF. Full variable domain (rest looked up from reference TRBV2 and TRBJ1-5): EPEVTQTPSHQVTQMGQEVILRCVPISNHLYFYWYRQILGQKVEFLVSFYNNEISEKSEIFDDQFSVERPDGSNFTLKIRSTKLEDSAMYFCASSGTAVSNQPQHFGDGTRLSIL.

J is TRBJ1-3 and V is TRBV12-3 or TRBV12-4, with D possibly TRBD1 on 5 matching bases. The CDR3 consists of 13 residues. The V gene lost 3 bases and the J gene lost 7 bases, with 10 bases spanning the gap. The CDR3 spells CASSLGEENTIYF. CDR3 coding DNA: TGTGCCAGCAGTTTGGGGGAGGAGAACACCATATATTTT.

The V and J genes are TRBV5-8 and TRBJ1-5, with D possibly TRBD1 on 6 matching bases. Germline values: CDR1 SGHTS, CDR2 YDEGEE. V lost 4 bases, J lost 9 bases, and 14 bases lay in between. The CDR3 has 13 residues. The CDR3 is CASSLTGGAPQHF. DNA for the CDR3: TGTGCCAGCAGCCTTACGGGGGGGGCGCCCCAGCATTTT.

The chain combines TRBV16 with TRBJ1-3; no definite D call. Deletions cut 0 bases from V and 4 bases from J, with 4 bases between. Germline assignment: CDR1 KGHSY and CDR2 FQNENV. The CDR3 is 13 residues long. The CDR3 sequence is CASSQSLGNTIYF. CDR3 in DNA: TGTGCCAGCAGCCAATCTTTAGGAAACACCATATATTTT.

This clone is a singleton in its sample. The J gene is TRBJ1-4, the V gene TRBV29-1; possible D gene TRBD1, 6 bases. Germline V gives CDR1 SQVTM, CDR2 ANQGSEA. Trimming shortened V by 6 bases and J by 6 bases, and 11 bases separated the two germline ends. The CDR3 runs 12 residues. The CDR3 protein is CSVIWTDEKLFF. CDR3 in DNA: TGCAGCGTGATATGGACAGATGAAAAACTGTTTTTT.

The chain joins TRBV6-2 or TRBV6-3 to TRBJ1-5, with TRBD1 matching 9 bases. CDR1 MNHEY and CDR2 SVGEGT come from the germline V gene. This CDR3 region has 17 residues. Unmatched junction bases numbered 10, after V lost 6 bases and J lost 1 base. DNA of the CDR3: TGTGCCAGCAGCCTTAGGACAGGGGCACTAAGCAATCAGCCCCAGCATTTT. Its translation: CASSLRTGALSNQPQHF.